This T cell receptor beta chain was retrieved from a study of T cell clonality in common variable immunodeficiency. A note on this clone: As yet, its antigen is unknown. The missing CDR3 end, 3 residues past where the read stops, is filled in from the germline J gene.

Patients had low serum IgG, IgA and/or IgM and specific antibody deficiency. Of CVID subjects, around 16 were female and around 27 male, mean age roughly 37. CVID subjects had received replacement immunoglobulin for at least one year. Study-wide points: Shared TCRbeta clones were fewer between CVID subjects than controls. Reportedly, TCR beta sequences from common variable immunodeficiency showed fewer deletions and N-nucleotide insertions.

Only in-frame clones appear in the TCRdb table, and some are missing; sequencing was by immunoSEQ multiplex PCR. The sample yields approximately 29,000 clones, without any singletons. The germline CDR1 and CDR2 sequences are MNHNS and SASEGT. V was clipped by 3 bases and J by 2 bases, with 14 bases between them. The CDR3 is 15 residues long. The chain carries TRBV6-1 and TRBJ2-7; D gene unclear. The TCR originated in a human donor with common variable immunodeficiency. The sample consisted of peripheral blood mononuclear cells. CDR3 DNA (partial): TGTGCCAGCAGTGAGGGCAGCCTAAACCCCTACGAG. This encodes CASSEGSLNPYE. The CDR3 as a whole reads CASSEGSLNPYEQYF.